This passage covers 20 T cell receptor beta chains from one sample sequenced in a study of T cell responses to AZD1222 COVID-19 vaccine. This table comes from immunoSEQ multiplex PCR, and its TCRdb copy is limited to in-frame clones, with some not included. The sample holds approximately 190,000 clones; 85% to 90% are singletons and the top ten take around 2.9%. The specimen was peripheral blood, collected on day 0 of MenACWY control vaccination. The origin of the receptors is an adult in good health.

The CDR3 bases are TGTGCCAGCAGCGCGATTTCCTACGAGCAGTACTTC. Residues: CASSAISYEQYF. J is TRBJ2-7 and V is TRBV5-6, with D uncertain. There are 12 residues in the CDR3. Germline V gives CDR1 SGHDT, CDR2 YYEEEE. V shed 4 bases and J shed 1 base, with 6 bases lying between them.

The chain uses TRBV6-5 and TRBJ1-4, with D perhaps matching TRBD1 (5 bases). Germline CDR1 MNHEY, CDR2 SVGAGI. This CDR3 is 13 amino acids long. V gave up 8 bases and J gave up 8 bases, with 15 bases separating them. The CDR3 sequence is CASRPGPGEKLFF. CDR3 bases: TGTGCCAGCCGCCCGGGACCAGGGGAAAAACTGTTTTTT.

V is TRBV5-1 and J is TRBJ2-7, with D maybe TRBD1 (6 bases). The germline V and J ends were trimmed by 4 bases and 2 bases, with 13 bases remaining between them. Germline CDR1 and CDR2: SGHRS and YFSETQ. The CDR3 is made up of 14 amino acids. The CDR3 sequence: CASSTDRTTYEQYF. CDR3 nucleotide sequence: TGCGCCAGCAGCACCGACAGGACAACCTACGAGCAGTACTTC.

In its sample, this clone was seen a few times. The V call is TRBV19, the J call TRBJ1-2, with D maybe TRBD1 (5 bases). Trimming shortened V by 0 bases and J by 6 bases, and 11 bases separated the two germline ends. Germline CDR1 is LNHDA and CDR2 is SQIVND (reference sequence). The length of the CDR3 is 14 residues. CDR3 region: CASSIDPRVHGYTF. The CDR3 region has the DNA TGTGCCAGTAGTATAGATCCCAGGGTCCATGGCTACACCTTC.

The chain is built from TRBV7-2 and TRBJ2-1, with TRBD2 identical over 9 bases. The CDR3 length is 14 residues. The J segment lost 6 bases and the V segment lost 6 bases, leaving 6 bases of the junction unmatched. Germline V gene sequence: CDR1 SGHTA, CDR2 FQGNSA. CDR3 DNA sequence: TGTGCCAGCAGGGGCGGGGGGGCCGCCAATGAGCAGTTCTTC. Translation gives CASRGGGAANEQFF.

The CDR3, as DNA: TGTGCCAGTAGTGCCCGGGACAGCTCCTACAATGAGCAGTTCTTC. It specifies CASSARDSSYNEQFF. This rearrangement joins TRBV19 to TRBJ2-1; TRBD1 aligns across 7 bases. Germline-derived CDR1 and CDR2 are LNHDA and SQIVND (reference sequence). Germline trimming cut 5 bases from V and 0 bases from J; bases unmatched to any gene: 4. The CDR3 spans 15 residues.

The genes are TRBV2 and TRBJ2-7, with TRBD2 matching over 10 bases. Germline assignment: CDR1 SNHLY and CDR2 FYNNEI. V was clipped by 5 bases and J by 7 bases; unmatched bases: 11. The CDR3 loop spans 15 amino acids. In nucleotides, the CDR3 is TGTGCCAGCAGTTCTAGCGGGAGTGGGGTGTGGGAGCAGTACTTC. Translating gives CASSSSGSGVWEQYF. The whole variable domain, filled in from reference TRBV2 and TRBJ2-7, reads EPEVTQTPSHQVTQMGQEVILRCVPISNHLYFYWYRQILGQKVEFLVSFYNNEISEKSEIFDDQFSVERPDGSNFTLKIRSTKLEDSAMYFCASSSSGSGVWEQYFGPGTRLTVT.

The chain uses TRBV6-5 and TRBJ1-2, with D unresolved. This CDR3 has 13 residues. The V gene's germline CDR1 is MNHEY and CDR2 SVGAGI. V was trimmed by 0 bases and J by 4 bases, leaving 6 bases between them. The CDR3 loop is CASSYSDSYGYTF. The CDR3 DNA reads TGTGCCAGCAGTTACTCTGACTCCTATGGCTACACCTTC.

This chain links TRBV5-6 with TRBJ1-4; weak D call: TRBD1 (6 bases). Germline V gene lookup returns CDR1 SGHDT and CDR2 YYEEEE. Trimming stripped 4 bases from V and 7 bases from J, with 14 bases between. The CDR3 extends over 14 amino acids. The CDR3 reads CASSPFSRGEKLFF. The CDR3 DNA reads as TGTGCCAGCAGCCCGTTCAGCAGGGGTGAAAAACTGTTTTTT.

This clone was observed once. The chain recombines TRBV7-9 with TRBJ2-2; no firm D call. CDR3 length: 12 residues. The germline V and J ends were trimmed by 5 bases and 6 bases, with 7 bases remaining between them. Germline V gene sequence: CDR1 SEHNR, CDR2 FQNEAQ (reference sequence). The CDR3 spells CASSDGAGELFF. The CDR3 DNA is TGTGCCAGCAGCGACGGAGCCGGGGAGCTGTTTTTT.

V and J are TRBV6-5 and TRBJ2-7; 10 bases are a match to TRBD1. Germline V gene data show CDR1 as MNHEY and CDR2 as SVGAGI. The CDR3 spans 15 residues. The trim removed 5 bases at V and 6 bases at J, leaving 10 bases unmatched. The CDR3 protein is CASSQGGTGASEQYF. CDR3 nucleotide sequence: TGTGCCAGCAGTCAGGGCGGGACAGGGGCATCCGAGCAGTACTTC.

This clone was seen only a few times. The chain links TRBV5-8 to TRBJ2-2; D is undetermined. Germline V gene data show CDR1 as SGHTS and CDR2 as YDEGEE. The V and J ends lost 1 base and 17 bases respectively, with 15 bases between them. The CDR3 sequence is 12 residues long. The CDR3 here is CASSLPTYRPFF. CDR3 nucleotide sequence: TGTGCCAGCAGCTTGCCTACTTATCGGCCTTTTTTT.

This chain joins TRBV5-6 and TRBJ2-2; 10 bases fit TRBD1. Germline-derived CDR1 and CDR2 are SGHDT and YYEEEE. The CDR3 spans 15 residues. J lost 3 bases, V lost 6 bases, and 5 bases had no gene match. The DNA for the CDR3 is TGTGCCAGCACCCGGACAGGGGGAGACACCGGGGAGCTGTTTTTT. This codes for CASTRTGGDTGELFF.

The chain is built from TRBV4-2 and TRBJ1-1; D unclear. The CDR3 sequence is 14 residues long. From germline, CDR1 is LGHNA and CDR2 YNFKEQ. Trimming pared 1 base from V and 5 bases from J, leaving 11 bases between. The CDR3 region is CASSQGAVGTEAFF. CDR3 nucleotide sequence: TGTGCCAGCAGCCAAGGCGCAGTAGGTACTGAAGCTTTCTTT.

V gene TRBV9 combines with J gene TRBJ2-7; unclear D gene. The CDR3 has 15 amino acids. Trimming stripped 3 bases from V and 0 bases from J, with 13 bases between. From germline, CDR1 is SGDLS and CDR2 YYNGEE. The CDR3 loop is CASSGDGPSSYEQYF. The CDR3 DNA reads TGTGCCAGCAGCGGAGACGGACCGAGCTCCTACGAGCAGTACTTC. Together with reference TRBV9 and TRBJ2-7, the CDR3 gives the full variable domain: DSGVTQTPKHLITATGQRVTLRCSPRSGDLSVYWYQQSLDQGLQFLIQYYNGEERAKGNILERFSAQQFPDLHSELNLSSLELGDSALYFCASSGDGPSSYEQYFGPGTRLTVT.

As DNA, the CDR3 is TGTGCCAGCAGCCGGAGCCCCGGACAGGGGGCCTACGAGCAGTACTTC. This encodes CASSRSPGQGAYEQYF. The gene calls are TRBV7-2 and TRBJ2-7; 10 nucleotides match TRBD1. V shed 5 bases and J 2 bases; nucleotides not matched to a gene: 9. CDR3 length equals 16 residues. CDR1 SGHTA and CDR2 FQGNSA come from the germline V gene. The variable domain in full, completed from reference TRBV7-2 and TRBJ2-7, reads GAGVSQSPSNKVTEKGKDVELRCDPISGHTALYWYRQSLGQGLEFLIYFQGNSAPDKSGLPSDRFSAERTGGSVSTLTIQRTQQEDSAVYLCASSRSPGQGAYEQYFGPGTRLTVT.

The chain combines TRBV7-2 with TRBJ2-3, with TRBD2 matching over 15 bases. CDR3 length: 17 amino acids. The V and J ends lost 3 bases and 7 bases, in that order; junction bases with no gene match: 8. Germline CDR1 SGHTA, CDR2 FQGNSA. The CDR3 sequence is CASSLGTSGGQVYTQYF. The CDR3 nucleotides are TGTGCCAGCAGCTTGGGGACTAGCGGGGGGCAAGTCTATACGCAGTATTTT.

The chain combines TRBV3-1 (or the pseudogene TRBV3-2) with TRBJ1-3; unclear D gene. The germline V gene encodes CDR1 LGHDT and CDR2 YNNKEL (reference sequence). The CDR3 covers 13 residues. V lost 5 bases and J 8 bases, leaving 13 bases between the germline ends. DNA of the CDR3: TGTGCCAGCAGCAAGACGGCTTGGCACACCATATATTTT. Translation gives CASSKTAWHTIYF.

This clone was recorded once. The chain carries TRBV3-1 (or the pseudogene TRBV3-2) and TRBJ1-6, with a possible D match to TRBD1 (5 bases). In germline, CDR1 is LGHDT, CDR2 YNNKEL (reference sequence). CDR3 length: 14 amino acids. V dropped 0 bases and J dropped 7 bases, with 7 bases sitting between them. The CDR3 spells CASSQDSGNSPLHF. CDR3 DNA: TGTGCCAGCAGCCAAGATTCAGGGAATTCACCCCTCCACTTT.

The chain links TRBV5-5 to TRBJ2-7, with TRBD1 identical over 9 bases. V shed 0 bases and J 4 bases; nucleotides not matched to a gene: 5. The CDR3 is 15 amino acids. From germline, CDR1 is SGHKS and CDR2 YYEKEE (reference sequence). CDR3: CASSLEFGQGYEQYF. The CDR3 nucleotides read TGTGCCAGCAGCTTGGAGTTCGGACAGGGGTACGAGCAGTACTTC.